Listed below are T cell receptor beta chains from one sample, sequenced in a study of CD8 T cells in ankylosing spondylitis. TCRdb called the 5' RACE reads again in MiXCR, with one record for every CDR3 protein. The data contain some 240,000 distinct CDR3 sequences, around 9.1% of them seen just once; the ten biggest clones take up about 6.8%. The sample was blood, either unsorted or a sorted T cell fraction (not recorded which). All receptors derive from a male donor with ankylosing spondylitis or in good health (not recorded which). Each CDR3 is given with its conserved first and last residue. D genes are given only for firm matches. Clone size is shown for a subset of rows, as once, few, many or a class of expanded clone.

14	TRBD1	TRBV5-1	TRBJ1-4	many	TGCGCCAGCAGGACGGGACAGGGGGGTGAAAAACTGTTTTTT	CASRTGQGGEKLFF
17	.	TRBV4-2	TRBJ1-3	.	TGTGCCAGCAGCCAAGCCTCTCCGGGGACGCAGGGAAACACCATATATTTT	CASSQASPGTQGNTIYF
14	TRBD1	TRBV7-2	TRBJ2-7	many	TGTGCCAGCAGCCGCGACAGGGTTTTGAACGAGCAGTACTTC	CASSRDRVLNEQYF
15	TRBD2	TRBV5-1	TRBJ2-7	many	TGCGCCAGCAGTTACCGGACTAGCGGAGGGTACGAGCAGTACTTC	CASSYRTSGGYEQYF
13	.	TRBV5-1	TRBJ2-5	many	TGCGCCAGCAGCAGGAGGGTGGGAGAGACCCAGTACTTC	CASSRRVGETQYF
16	.	TRBV7-6	TRBJ1-3	many	TGTGCCAGCAGCTTGGCGGGAGTCCTCTCTGGAAACACCATATATTTT	CASSLAGVLSGNTIYF
15	.	TRBV7-2	TRBJ2-1	many	TGTGCCAGCAGCCCCCTGCTACTAGCTGCGCATGAGCAGTTCTTC	CASSPLLLAAHEQFF
16	TRBD1	TRBV9	TRBJ2-3	many	TGTGCCAGCAGCGGCCACGGGACAGTTGGGACAGATACGCAGTATTTT	CASSGHGTVGTDTQYF
13	TRBD1	TRBV2	TRBJ1-1	.	TGTGCCAGCAGGGAGGACGGGACAGGGGTCGCTTTCTTT	CASREDGTGVAFF
13	.	TRBV20-1	TRBJ2-3	many	TGCAGTGCTAGAGGCGAAGGTCCAAATACGCAGTATTTT	CSARGEGPNTQYF
14	TRBD1	TRBV18	TRBJ1-6	many	TGTGCCAGCTCACAGGGACAGGGGTTATCACCCCTCCACTTT	CASSQGQGLSPLHF
15	.	TRBV11-2	TRBJ2-1	many	TGTGCCAGCAGCTTAGCGGGAAGCTCCTACAATGAGCAGTTCTTC	CASSLAGSSYNEQFF
13	.	TRBV11-1	TRBJ1-2	many	TGTGCCAGCAGCTTAGCGCCCGGGAATGGCTACACCTTC	CASSLAPGNGYTF
13	.	TRBV20-1	TRBJ1-2	many	TGCAGTGCTAGAGATCATGCCTCCTATGGCTACACCTTC	CSARDHASYGYTF
15	TRBD2	TRBV29-1	TRBJ2-7	many	TGCAGCGTCGCCTTCGGGACTAGCGTTGCCTACGAGCAGTACTTC	CSVAFGTSVAYEQYF
14	.	TRBV5-1	TRBJ2-7	many	TGCGCCAGCAGCGTCGACTTGAGCTCCTACGAGCAGTACTTC	CASSVDLSSYEQYF
15	.	TRBV6-5	TRBJ1-4	many	TGTGCCAGCAGTTATTTAATCATTACTAATGAAAAACTGTTTTTT	CASSYLIITNEKLFF
13	.	TRBV11-3	TRBJ2-7	many	TGTGCCAGCAGCTTAGATCGTGACTACGAGCAGTACTTC	CASSLDRDYEQYF
16	.	TRBV4-2	TRBJ1-6	few	TGTGCCAGCAGCCAGGCCTTAGCGGGTTATAATTCACCCCTCCACTTT	CASSQALAGYNSPLHF
14	.	TRBV7-2	TRBJ2-1	.	TGTGCCAGCAGCTTAGCGGGTATTCTAATGAGCTTGGTCTTC	CASSLAGILMSLVF
13	.	TRBV7-2	TRBJ2-5	.	TGTGCCAGCAGCTTATGGAGGGTTGAGACCCAGTACTTC	CASSLWRVETQYF
14	.	TRBV5-1	TRBJ1-1	few	TGCGCCAGCAGCTCGGGACCCGGGAACACTGAAGCTTTCTTT	CASSSGPGNTEAFF
16	.	TRBV6-5	TRBJ2-5	.	TGTGCCAGCAGTTACGCGGCACGTTCTCCCCAAGAGACCCAGTACTTC	CASSYAARSPQETQYF
15	TRBD1	TRBV6-5	TRBJ1-2	.	TGTGCCAGCAGTTTTGGGGACAGGGGACGTCGTGGCTACACCTTC	CASSFGDRGRRGYTF
14	.	TRBV2	TRBJ2-7	few	TGTGCCAGCACACTAAACAGGGAAACCTACGAGCAGTACTTC	CASTLNRETYEQYF
16	.	TRBV6-5	TRBJ2-5	.	TGTGCCAGCAGTTACCGGGGGATGCCTGGGGAAGAGACCCAGTACTTC	CASSYRGMPGEETQYF
14	.	TRBV24-1	TRBJ2-1	many	TGTGCCACCAGTGATTCTAGGGGCCTAAATGAGCAGTTCTTC	CATSDSRGLNEQFF
14	TRBD1	TRBV5-1	TRBJ1-5	many	TGCGCCAGCAGACCGGGACAGGCTGATCAGCCCCAGCATTTT	CASRPGQADQPQHF
17	TRBD1	TRBV20-1	TRBJ1-2	many	TGCAGTGCTAGAGAGCCTGGGACAGGCCTTGCCTATTATGGCTACACCTTC	CSAREPGTGLAYYGYTF
15	.	TRBV7-2	TRBJ1-4	many	TGTGCCAGCAGCAGGACGGCATACCTTAATGAAAAACTGTTTTTT	CASSRTAYLNEKLFF
13	.	TRBV7-6	TRBJ1-1	few	TGTGCCAGCAGCTTAGCACAAAGCACTGAAGCTTTCTTT	CASSLAQSTEAFF
13	.	TRBV20-1	TRBJ2-3	few	TGCAGTGCTAGAGTTTCCGAGAGAGATACGCAGTATTTT	CSARVSERDTQYF
15	.	TRBV7-2	TRBJ1-6	.	TGTGCCTGCAGCCGGGACCGGTCGGTACAGGCACCCCTCCACTTT	CACSRDRSVQAPLHF
14	.	TRBV19	TRBJ2-7	.	TGTGCCAGTAGCCCAAGTGTGGGCTCCTACGAGCAGTACTTC	CASSPSVGSYEQYF
14	TRBD2	TRBV12-3/TRBV12-4	TRBJ2-7	many	TGTGCCAGCAGTGACTTAGCGGGAGGAAACGAGCAGTACTTC	CASSDLAGGNEQYF
12	.	TRBV29-1	TRBJ2-1	many	TGCAGCGTTGAGTCCCACTACAATGAGCAGTTCTTC	CSVESHYNEQFF
16	.	TRBV4-3	TRBJ2-2	many	TGCGCCAGCAGCCAAAGGGGCAGGGGAAGAACCGGGGAGCTGTTTTTT	CASSQRGRGRTGELFF
17	.	TRBV29-1	TRBJ1-3	many	TGCAGCGTTGCCATTCGAATCGGGGATTCCTCTGGAAACACCATATATTTT	CSVAIRIGDSSGNTIYF
11	.	TRBV5-6	TRBJ2-7	many	TGTGCCAGCAGCTCTTATCACGAGCAGTACTTC	CASSSYHEQYF
15	.	TRBV20-1	TRBJ1-5	many	TGCAGTGCTAGACAGGGTCGTAGTGTAAATCAGCCCCAGCATTTT	CSARQGRSVNQPQHF
13	.	TRBV19	TRBJ1-6	many	TGTGCCAGTAGTATCGAGGGAGGTTCACCCCTCCACTTT	CASSIEGGSPLHF
14	.	TRBV3-1	TRBJ1-6	many	TGTGCCAGCAGCCTGACGAGGCGCTATTCACCCCTCCACTTT	CASSLTRRYSPLHF
18	TRBD2	TRBV20-1	TRBJ2-1	many	TGCAGTGCTAGAGTTCCCCTTTTCCCTAGCGGGAGAGGGGATGAGCAGTTCTTC	CSARVPLFPSGRGDEQFF
14	.	TRBV5-1	TRBJ2-7	many	TGCGCCAGCAGCGGTATGGACGGAACGGGGGAGCAGTACTTC	CASSGMDGTGEQYF
12	.	TRBV6-6	TRBJ1-5	many	TGTGCCAGCCGAGGGGATGATCAGCCCCAGCATTTT	CASRGDDQPQHF
15	.	TRBV12-3/TRBV12-4	TRBJ2-7	many	TGTGCCAGCAGCCCCGGGACTGTAATAACCTACGAGCAGTACTTC	CASSPGTVITYEQYF
13	.	TRBV27	TRBJ1-1	.	TGTGCCACCCTCGGGTGGGGGGCCGGTGAAGCTTTCTTT	CATLGWGAGEAFF